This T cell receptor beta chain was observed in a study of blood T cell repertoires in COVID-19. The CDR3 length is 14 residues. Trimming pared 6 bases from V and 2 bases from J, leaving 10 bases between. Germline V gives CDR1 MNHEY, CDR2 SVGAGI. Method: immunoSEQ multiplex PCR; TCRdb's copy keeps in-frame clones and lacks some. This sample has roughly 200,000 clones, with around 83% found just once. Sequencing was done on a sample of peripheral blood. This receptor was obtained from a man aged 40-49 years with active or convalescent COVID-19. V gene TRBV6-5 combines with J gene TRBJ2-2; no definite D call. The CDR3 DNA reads TGTGCCAGCAGGACCGACTTTAACACCGGGGAGCTGTTTTTT. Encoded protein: CASRTDFNTGELFF.